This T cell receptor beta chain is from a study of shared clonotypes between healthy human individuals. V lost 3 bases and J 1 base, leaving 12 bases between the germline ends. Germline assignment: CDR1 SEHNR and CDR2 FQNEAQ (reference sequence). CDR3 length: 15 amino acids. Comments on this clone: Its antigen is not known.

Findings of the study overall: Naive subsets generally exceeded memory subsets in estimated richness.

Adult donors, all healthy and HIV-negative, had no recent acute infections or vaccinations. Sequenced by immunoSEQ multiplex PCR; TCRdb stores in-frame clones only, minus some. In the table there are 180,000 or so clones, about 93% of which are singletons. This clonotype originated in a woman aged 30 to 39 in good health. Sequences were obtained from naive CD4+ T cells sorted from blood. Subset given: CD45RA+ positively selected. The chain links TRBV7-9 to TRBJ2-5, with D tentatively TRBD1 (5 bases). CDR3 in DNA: TGTGCCAGCAGCTTTCAGGGCTGGGCCCAAGAGACCCAGTACTTC. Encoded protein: CASSFQGWAQETQYF. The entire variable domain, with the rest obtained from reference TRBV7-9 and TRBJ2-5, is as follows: DTGVSQNPRHKITKRGQNVTFRCDPISEHNRLYWYRQTLGQGPEFLTYFQNEAQLEKSRLLSDRFSAERPKGSFSTLEIQRTEQGDSAMYLCASSFQGWAQETQYFGPGTRLLVL.